The 19 T cell receptor beta chains reported below all come from one sample, sequenced in a study of cytomegalovirus exposure and HLA in healthy donors. Use of 60 Vbeta and 13 Jbeta primers characterized the PCR. The table came from immunoSEQ multiplex PCR; TCRdb's copy has only in-frame clones and leaves some out. Of around 210,000 clones detected, 80% to 85% appear once; the ten largest clones hold around 3%. Source material: PBMCs. These receptors originate from a woman aged 40-49 years in good health and CMV-seronegative.

The rearrangement links TRBV5-6 to TRBJ2-2; D is undetermined. The germline V gene has CDR1 SGHDT and CDR2 YYEEEE. The CDR3 sequence is 13 residues long. V was pared by 1 base and J by 4 bases, with 5 bases between. CDR3 amino acids: CASSLLSTGELFF. As DNA, the CDR3 is TGTGCCAGCAGCTTGCTGAGCACCGGGGAGCTGTTTTTT.

The chain recombines TRBV18 with TRBJ2-1, with TRBD2 matching 7 bases. Germline loops: CDR1 KGHSH, CDR2 LQKENI. V trimming: 1 base; J trimming: 6 bases; junction bases outside the gene matches: 6. The length of the CDR3 is 15 residues. This chain's CDR3 is CASSPLSGNRNEQFF. For the CDR3, the DNA is TGTGCCAGCTCACCACTCAGCGGGAATCGCAATGAGCAGTTCTTC.

This clone was observed a handful of times. The chain employs TRBV6-1 and TRBJ1-2; a weak D match, TRBD1 (5 bases). The CDR3 is 13 amino acids. V lost 3 bases to trimming and J lost 8 bases, with 13 bases between them. Germline V gives CDR1 MNHNS, CDR2 SASEGT. The CDR3 DNA reads TGTGCCAGCAGTGAGGGGCCGGGGAGGGGCTACACCTTC. Protein sequence: CASSEGPGRGYTF.

The gene calls are TRBV14 and TRBJ1-3; 11 bases align to TRBD1. The V gene end was trimmed by 5 bases and the J gene end by 3 bases; junction bases not matched to a gene: 6. Germline assignment: CDR1 SGHDN and CDR2 FVKESK. The CDR3 is 16 amino acids. In DNA, the CDR3 is TGTGCCAGCAGCGGTGGACAGGGGGCCTTTGGAAACACCATATATTTT. Translating it yields CASSGGQGAFGNTIYF.

To note about this clone: The germline gene is not matched at one end of the junction; a read error may be the cause. The chain recombines TRBV9 with TRBJ1-2; TRBD1 might be the D (5 bases). The germline V gene encodes CDR1 SGDLS and CDR2 YYNGEE. The CDR3 has 14 amino acids. CDR3 sequence reads: CASSVGQGPYDYTF. The CDR3, as DNA: TGTGCCAGCAGCGTAGGGCAGGGCCCCTATGACTACACCTTC.

The chain links TRBV30 to TRBJ1-1; D is possibly TRBD1 (5 bases). This CDR3 comprises 13 residues. Germline V gene data show CDR1 as GTSNPN and CDR2 as SVGIG (reference sequence). V lost 2 bases and J 2 bases, leaving 9 bases between the germline ends. DNA of the CDR3: TGTGCCTGGAGTAAAGGGGCTAACACTGAAGCTTTCTTT. Its protein is CAWSKGANTEAFF.

The chain is built from TRBV10-1 and TRBJ2-7; D is perhaps TRBD2 (6 bases). The CDR3 contains 16 residues. Trimming shortened V by 0 bases and J by 2 bases, and 14 bases separated the two germline ends. The V gene's germline CDR1 is WNHNN and CDR2 SYGVQD (reference sequence). The chain's CDR3 is CASSESEVAVPYEQYF. CDR3 nucleotide sequence: TGCGCCAGCAGTGAGTCGGAGGTAGCGGTACCCTACGAGCAGTACTTC.

The chain carries TRBV28 and TRBJ2-3; tentative D call: TRBD2 (7 bases). Trimming stripped 7 bases from V and 3 bases from J, with 14 bases between. The germline CDR1 and CDR2 sequences are MDHEN and SYDVKM. This CDR3 is 14 amino acids long. The CDR3 loop is CASTLGGATDTQYF. In nucleotides, the CDR3 is TGTGCCAGCACCCTTGGGGGGGCAACAGATACGCAGTATTTT. Full variable domain (remainder filled in from reference TRBV28 and TRBJ2-3): DVKVTQSSRYLVKRTGEKVFLECVQDMDHENMFWYRQDPGLGLRLIYFSYDVKMKEKGDIPEGYSVSREKKERFSLILESASTNQTSMYLCASTLGGATDTQYFGPGTRLTVL.

The V call is TRBV7-9, the J call TRBJ2-2; the D gene is possibly TRBD2 (6 bases). Germline CDR1 and CDR2: SEHNR and FQNEAQ (reference sequence). CDR3 length: 13 amino acids. The V end lost 4 bases, the J end lost 7 bases, and 10 bases lay between the germline ends. The CDR3: CASSSAGYGELFF. As DNA, the CDR3 is TGTGCCAGCAGCTCGGCGGGGTACGGGGAGCTGTTTTTT.

This clone has only one observation. The rearrangement joins TRBV5-1 to TRBJ2-1; D is undetermined. The CDR3 loop spans 13 amino acids. Germline V gene lookup returns CDR1 SGHRS and CDR2 YFSETQ. V shed 0 bases and J shed 3 bases, with 4 bases lying between them. Written as DNA, the CDR3 is TGCGCCAGCAGCTTGGCCGTCTACAATGAGCAGTTCTTC. Protein sequence: CASSLAVYNEQFF.

On this clone: An end of the junction differs from the germline gene, which may be a read error. This sequence joins TRBV30 and TRBJ2-7; 11 bases are shared with TRBD2. CDR3 size: 16 residues. Germline lookup yields CDR1 GTSNPN and CDR2 SVGIG (reference sequence). As DNA, the CDR3 is TGTGCCTGGAGTGTAGGCCTAGCGGGGGGCTCCAACGAGCAGTACTTC. Encoded protein: CAWSVGLAGGSNEQYF.

The DNA for the CDR3 is TGTGCCAGTAGTATATATCGAGCTAGCTACGAGCAGTACTTC. This translates into CASSIYRASYEQYF. The gene calls are TRBV19 and TRBJ2-7; no firm D call. This CDR3 spans 14 amino acids. Germline CDR1 is LNHDA and CDR2 is SQIVND (reference sequence). V was clipped by 2 bases and J by 3 bases, with 11 bases between them.

This clone came up once. The chain couples TRBV2 to TRBJ2-1, with D perhaps matching TRBD1 (5 bases). CDR3 length: 12 amino acids. Germline CDR1 is SNHLY and CDR2 is FYNNEI. The germline V and J ends were trimmed by 7 bases and 2 bases, with 6 bases remaining between them. The CDR3 nucleotides are TGTGCCAGCACAGGGCCCTACAATGAGCAGTTCTTC. Its translation: CASTGPYNEQFF.

This chain connects TRBV7-8 to TRBJ1-5; D is undetermined. Looked up from germline, CDR1 is SGHVS and CDR2 is FQNEAQ. V was trimmed by 1 base and J by 7 bases, leaving 14 bases between them. The CDR3 covers 15 residues. Here the CDR3 DNA reads TGTGCCAGCAGCTTAGAGTCCCCTATGAACCAGCCCCAGCATTTT. It translates to CASSLESPMNQPQHF.

The chain carries TRBV30 and TRBJ1-2; D is possibly TRBD1 (5 bases). Germline V gene sequence: CDR1 GTSNPN, CDR2 SVGIG (reference sequence). V gave up 2 bases and J gave up 4 bases, with 11 bases separating them. The CDR3 loop spans 13 amino acids. Written as DNA, the CDR3 is TGTGCCTGGAGTCCGACAGAAACCTATGGCTACACCTTC. This encodes CAWSPTETYGYTF.

The rearrangement uses TRBV7-9 and TRBJ2-3; 11 positions match TRBD2. This CDR3 is 19 amino acids long. The germline gives CDR1 SEHNR, CDR2 FQNEAQ (reference sequence). V lost 5 bases, J lost 1 base, and 14 bases stayed unmatched. The DNA for the CDR3 is TGTGCCAGCAGCCACCGGGGGGGGACTAGCGGAGAACGCACAGATACGCAGTATTTT. The encoded protein is CASSHRGGTSGERTDTQYF.

CDR3 residues: CASSSGDRGYTEAFF. The DNA for the CDR3 is TGTGCCAGCAGCTCCGGGGACAGGGGGTATACTGAAGCTTTCTTT. The V call is TRBV11-2, the J call TRBJ1-1, with 11 bases aligning to TRBD1. V shed 4 bases, J shed 5 bases, and the junction held 6 bases outside the gene matches. CDR3 size: 15 residues. Germline CDR1 SGHAT, CDR2 FQNNGV.

There are a few counts of this clone. This chain uses TRBV5-1 with TRBJ2-3, with 9 bases aligning to TRBD2. The CDR3 spans 16 residues. V lost 0 bases and J lost 2; bases outside the gene matches: 4. The germline V gene has CDR1 SGHRS and CDR2 YFSETQ. The CDR3 coding sequence is TGCGCCAGCAGCTTGGGAGCGGGAGGATTCACAGATACGCAGTATTTT. It codes for CASSLGAGGFTDTQYF.

This clone was recorded once. This chain uses TRBV27 with TRBJ1-6, with a possible D match to TRBD1 (5 bases). V shed 3 bases and J shed 11 bases, with 14 bases lying between them. The length of the CDR3 is 14 residues. Germline lookup yields CDR1 MNHEY and CDR2 SMNVEV (reference sequence). As DNA, the CDR3 is TGTGCCAGCAGTTTTGGAGGGGCCTCTGCACCCCTCCACTTT. Translating gives CASSFGGASAPLHF.